This T cell receptor (beta chain) emerged from a study of response to subunit inactivated influenza vaccine. Whole-study findings and limits: Few new T cells, the authors suggested, are recruited by each seasonal influenza vaccination.

MiXCR was run by TCRdb on the RT-PCR reads, yielding one entry per CDR3 protein. The sample consists of approximately 680,000 distinct CDR3 sequences, more than 15% of them appearing once. To note about this clonotype: Antigen unknown.

Germline V gives CDR1 MDHEN, CDR2 SYDVKM. The V gene lost 7 bases and the J gene lost 4 bases, with 15 bases spanning the gap. This CDR3 is built from 14 residues. This rearrangement joins TRBV28 to TRBJ2-3; no firm D call. The material sequenced was PBMCs from blood, taken about 11 days after vaccination. This TCR derives from a man aged 45-60 years who received an inactivated influenza vaccine. In nucleotides, the CDR3 is TGTGCCAGCACCCTACACCCTCAGGCAGATACGCAGTATTTT. Protein product: CASTLHPQADTQYF.